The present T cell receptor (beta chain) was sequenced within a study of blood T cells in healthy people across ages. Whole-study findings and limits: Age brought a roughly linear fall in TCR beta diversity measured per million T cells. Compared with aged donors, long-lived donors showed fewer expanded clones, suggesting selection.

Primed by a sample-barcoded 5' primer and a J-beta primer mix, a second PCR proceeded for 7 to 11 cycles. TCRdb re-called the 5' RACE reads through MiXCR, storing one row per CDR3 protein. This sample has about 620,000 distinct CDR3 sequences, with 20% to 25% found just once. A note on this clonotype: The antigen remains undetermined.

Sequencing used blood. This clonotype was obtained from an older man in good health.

CDR3 sequence reads: CASSETSGYGGNYEQYF. CDR3 nucleotides: TGTGCCAGCAGTGAGACTAGCGGCTATGGGGGAAACTACGAGCAGTACTTC. The rearrangement links TRBV28 to TRBJ2-7; 9 bases are shared with TRBD2. The CDR3 totals 17 residues. In germline, CDR1 is MDHEN, CDR2 SYDVKM. Trimming took 5 bases from V and 3 from J; bases not matched to a gene: 14.